One sample yielded the 24 T cell receptor beta chains listed below, sequenced in a study of blood T cell repertoires in COVID-19. Sequencing was performed with immunoSEQ multiplex PCR; in TCRdb, only in-frame clones are kept and a portion is missing. Among about 370,000 clones listed, nearly 90% were seen once. Sequences were obtained from peripheral blood. The receptors were sampled from a man aged 18 to 30 with active or convalescent COVID-19.

Here the CDR3 reads CASSPGGAGGFRQETQYF. Written as DNA, the CDR3 is TGCGCCAGCAGCCCTGGGGGAGCGGGGGGGTTTCGGCAAGAGACCCAGTACTTC. The rearrangement uses TRBV4-1 and TRBJ2-5; 10 nucleotides line up with TRBD2. The CDR3 has 18 amino acids. Germline CDR1 and CDR2: MGHRA and YSYEKL. After removal of 4 bases from V and 2 bases from J, the junction contained 13 bases not matched to a gene.

The V call is TRBV7-9, the J call TRBJ1-5, with a possible D match to TRBD1 (5 bases). Deletions cut 7 bases from V and 7 bases from J, with 17 bases between. The CDR3 spans 14 residues. Germline CDR1 and CDR2: SEHNR and FQNEAQ (reference sequence). The CDR3 DNA reads TGTGCCAGCACCCGAGGAGACAGTGACCAGCCCCAGCATTTT. This gives the protein CASTRGDSDQPQHF. Supplemented by reference TRBV7-9 and TRBJ1-5, the full variable domain reads DTGVSQNPRHKITKRGQNVTFRCDPISEHNRLYWYRQTLGQGPEFLTYFQNEAQLEKSRLLSDRFSAERPKGSFSTLEIQRTEQGDSAMYLCASTRGDSDQPQHFGDGTRLSIL.

The rearrangement joins TRBV19 to TRBJ1-3; a weak D match, TRBD1 (5 bases). Germline CDR1 is LNHDA and CDR2 is SQIVND (reference sequence). The CDR3 is made up of 14 amino acids. V lost 7 bases, J lost 0 bases, and 10 bases lay in between. CDR3 protein: CASKGAVSGNTIYF. The CDR3 nucleotides read TGTGCCAGTAAAGGGGCTGTCTCTGGAAACACCATATATTTT.

The chain combines TRBV6-5 with TRBJ2-2; TRBD2 agrees at 8 bases. The CDR3 is 14 amino acids. V lost 7 bases and J lost 6; bases outside the gene matches: 7. From germline, CDR1 is MNHEY and CDR2 SVGAGI. CDR3 region: CASIQRENAGELFF. CDR3 in DNA: TGTGCCAGCATTCAGCGGGAGAATGCCGGGGAGCTGTTTTTT.

This chain connects TRBV27 to TRBJ1-1; TRBD1 aligns across 7 bases. Germline CDR1 and CDR2: MNHEY and SMNVEV (reference sequence). Losses at the gene ends were 6 bases for V and 4 bases for J; bases not matched to a gene: 5. CDR3 length equals 13 residues. CDR3 residues: CASSWDSATEAFF. CDR3 coding DNA: TGTGCCAGCAGCTGGGACAGCGCCACTGAAGCTTTCTTT.

With regard to this clone: The sample contains more than one DNA sequence encoding this CDR3. V is TRBV28 and J is TRBJ1-2; D unresolved. V was pared by 2 bases and J by 2 bases, with 6 bases between. Germline CDR1 MDHEN, CDR2 SYDVKM. This CDR3 contains 13 residues. The CDR3 loop reads CASSLAVNYGYTF. CDR3 nucleotide sequence: TGTGCCAGCAGTTTAGCAGTGAACTATGGCTACACCTTC.

The rearrangement uses TRBV6-6 and TRBJ1-1, with a tentative D call TRBD1 (5 bases). V lost 6 bases and J 0 bases, leaving 17 bases between the germline ends. Per the germline V gene, CDR1 is MNHNY and CDR2 is SVGAGI (reference sequence). CDR3 length: 16 amino acids. This chain's CDR3 is CASSDSTEMMNTEAFF. The CDR3 coding sequence is TGTGCCAGCAGCGATTCGACAGAGATGATGAACACTGAAGCTTTCTTT.

The chain uses TRBV3-1 (or the pseudogene TRBV3-2) and TRBJ2-2; D is unclear. Germline CDR1 and CDR2: LGHDT and YNNKEL (reference sequence). The CDR3 covers 14 residues. V was pared by 0 bases and J by 9 bases, with 11 bases between. The CDR3 sequence is CASSQDPSSRELFF. The CDR3 nucleotides read TGTGCCAGCAGCCAAGATCCTAGTAGCCGGGAGCTGTTTTTT.

The chain employs TRBV11-3 and TRBJ2-2; D is uncertain. The CDR3 covers 14 residues. Trimming shortened V by 1 base and J by 5 bases, and 8 bases separated the two germline ends. Germline V gene data show CDR1 as SGHNT and CDR2 as YENEEA. The CDR3 is CASSLVFETGELFF. The CDR3 nucleotides are TGTGCCAGCAGCTTAGTTTTCGAGACCGGGGAGCTGTTTTTT.

The V and J genes are TRBV3-1 (or the pseudogene TRBV3-2) and TRBJ1-5; possible D gene TRBD1, 5 bases. V lost 5 bases to trimming and J lost 9 bases, with 14 bases between them. This CDR3 is built from 13 residues. Germline-derived CDR1 and CDR2 are LGHDT and YNNKEL (reference sequence). The CDR3 DNA sequence: TGTGCCAGCAGCATCAGCCGACAGCCGCCCCAGCATTTT. Translation gives CASSISRQPPQHF.

The chain employs TRBV24-1 and TRBJ1-2; D remains unclear. Trimming stripped 4 bases from V and 5 bases from J, with 7 bases between. The CDR3 extends over 12 amino acids. CDR1 and CDR2 (germline): KGHDR, SFDVKD. DNA of the CDR3: TGTGCCACCAGTGACCTCCGGTATGGCTACACCTTC. Translated: CATSDLRYGYTF.

CDR3 sequence reads: CASSYSTGTGHGYTF. CDR3 nucleotides: TGTGCCAGCAGTTACTCGACCGGGACAGGGCATGGCTACACCTTC. This chain connects TRBV6-2 or TRBV6-3 to TRBJ1-2, with 9 nucleotides matching TRBD1. The trim removed 0 bases at V and 6 bases at J, leaving 5 bases unmatched. The CDR3 has 15 residues. Germline V lookup: CDR1 MNHEY, CDR2 SVGEGT.

The V call is TRBV19, the J call TRBJ1-6; a weak D match, TRBD1 (5 bases). CDR1 is LNHDA, CDR2 SQIVND, per germline (reference sequence). This CDR3 has 15 residues. V was trimmed by 8 bases and J by 0 bases, leaving 11 bases between them. CDR3 bases: TGTGCCAGTCTACGGACAAGCTCCTATAATTCACCCCTCCACTTT. Translation gives CASLRTSSYNSPLHF.

The chain recombines TRBV4-1 with TRBJ1-4; D is possibly TRBD1 (5 bases). The CDR3 consists of 16 residues. Germline lookup yields CDR1 MGHRA and CDR2 YSYEKL. The V gene lost 1 base and the J gene lost 8 bases, with 17 bases spanning the gap. CDR3 residues: CASSQAVGGMDEKLFF. CDR3 coding DNA: TGCGCCAGCAGCCAAGCGGTCGGGGGTATGGACGAAAAACTGTTTTTT.

The J gene is TRBJ2-2, the V gene TRBV28; 15 bases line up with TRBD2. The CDR3 has 16 amino acids. Looked up from germline, CDR1 is MDHEN and CDR2 is SYDVKM. With 5 bases clipped from V and 5 bases from J, the junction kept 3 bases outside the gene matches. The CDR3 is CASSRGLAGGTGELFF. CDR3 in DNA: TGTGCCAGCAGTCGCGGACTAGCGGGGGGGACCGGGGAGCTGTTTTTT. Looking up the rest from reference TRBV28 and TRBJ2-2 gives the full variable domain: DVKVTQSSRYLVKRTGEKVFLECVQDMDHENMFWYRQDPGLGLRLIYFSYDVKMKEKGDIPEGYSVSREKKERFSLILESASTNQTSMYLCASSRGLAGGTGELFFGEGSRLTVL.

This rearrangement joins TRBV9 to TRBJ2-4; 10 bases line up with TRBD2. Germline CDR1 is SGDLS and CDR2 is YYNGEE. The CDR3 has 16 amino acids. J was trimmed by 0 bases and V by 3 bases; bases with no gene match: 3. The CDR3 DNA sequence: TGTGCCAGCAGCGCAGCGGGGGGGGTAGCCAAAAACATTCAGTACTTC. Translating gives CASSAAGGVAKNIQYF.

The genes are TRBV7-9 and TRBJ2-2; possibly TRBD2 for D (7 bases). V dropped 2 bases and J dropped 5 bases, with 12 bases sitting between them. The CDR3 length is 15 residues. Germline values: CDR1 SEHNR, CDR2 FQNEAQ (reference sequence). CDR3 protein: CASSLRGADTGELFF. Written as DNA, the CDR3 is TGTGCCAGCAGCTTACGGGGGGCAGATACCGGGGAGCTGTTTTTT.

The V and J genes are TRBV5-4 and TRBJ2-7, with 11 positions matching TRBD1. Germline V gene lookup returns CDR1 SGHNT and CDR2 YYREEE (reference sequence). Germline trimming cut 0 bases from V and 5 bases from J; bases unmatched to any gene: 7. The CDR3 loop spans 16 amino acids. CDR3 DNA sequence: TGTGCCAGCAGCTTGGCGTCGGGACAGGGGGACGACGAGCAGTACTTC. Encoded protein: CASSLASGQGDDEQYF.

The V call is TRBV6-6, the J call TRBJ1-1; D is undetermined. CDR1 is MNHNY, CDR2 SVGAGI, per germline (reference sequence). V was shortened by 7 bases and J by 4 bases, with 13 bases between the two germline ends. The CDR3 covers 13 residues. The CDR3 nucleotides are TGTGCCAGCATAGTTCGGGTAGTCACTGAAGCTTTCTTT. It codes for CASIVRVVTEAFF.

The chain joins TRBV18 to TRBJ2-1; D perhaps matches TRBD1 (6 bases). CDR1 is KGHSH and CDR2 is LQKENI in the germline V gene. The CDR3 extends over 18 amino acids. V lost 4 bases to trimming and J lost 0 bases, with 19 bases between them. CDR3 residues: CASSQGVSWGSSYNEQFF. The CDR3, as DNA: TGTGCCAGCTCACAGGGGGTTTCATGGGGGAGCTCCTACAATGAGCAGTTCTTC.

The rearrangement links TRBV5-6 to TRBJ1-4; no reliable D call. Trimming removed 4 bases from V and 4 bases from J, with 17 bases in between. This CDR3 contains 16 residues. Germline loops: CDR1 SGHDT, CDR2 YYEEEE. CDR3 coding DNA: TGTGCCAGCAGCCCCACAGCAGGCCGCTTTAATGAAAAACTGTTTTTT. Its translation: CASSPTAGRFNEKLFF.

V is TRBV4-3 and J is TRBJ1-2; 9 nucleotides match TRBD1. CDR1 and CDR2 (germline): LGHNA, YSLEER. V was clipped by 1 base and J by 2 bases; unmatched bases: 5. This CDR3 contains 16 residues. The DNA of the CDR3 is TGCGCCAGCAGCCAAGGGGCCGGGACAGGGAACTATGGCTACACCTTC. It encodes CASSQGAGTGNYGYTF.

The chain combines TRBV11-2 with TRBJ2-5, with a weak D call TRBD2 (5 bases). The CDR3 has 15 amino acids. V gave up 5 bases and J gave up 3 bases, with 16 bases separating them. CDR1 is SGHAT and CDR2 is FQNNGV in the germline V gene. This CDR3 is CASSLFTRVEETQYF. As DNA, the CDR3 is TGTGCCAGCAGCCTATTCACTAGGGTGGAAGAGACCCAGTACTTC.

The chain carries TRBV7-6 and TRBJ2-3, with 7 bases lining up with TRBD1. V shed 1 base, J shed 8 bases, and the junction held 9 bases outside the gene matches. CDR1 is SGHVS, CDR2 FNYEAQ, per germline. The CDR3 is 15 residues long. The CDR3 here is CASSLGSTQGITQYF. For the CDR3, the DNA is TGTGCCAGCAGCTTAGGGTCGACACAGGGGATTACGCAGTATTTT.